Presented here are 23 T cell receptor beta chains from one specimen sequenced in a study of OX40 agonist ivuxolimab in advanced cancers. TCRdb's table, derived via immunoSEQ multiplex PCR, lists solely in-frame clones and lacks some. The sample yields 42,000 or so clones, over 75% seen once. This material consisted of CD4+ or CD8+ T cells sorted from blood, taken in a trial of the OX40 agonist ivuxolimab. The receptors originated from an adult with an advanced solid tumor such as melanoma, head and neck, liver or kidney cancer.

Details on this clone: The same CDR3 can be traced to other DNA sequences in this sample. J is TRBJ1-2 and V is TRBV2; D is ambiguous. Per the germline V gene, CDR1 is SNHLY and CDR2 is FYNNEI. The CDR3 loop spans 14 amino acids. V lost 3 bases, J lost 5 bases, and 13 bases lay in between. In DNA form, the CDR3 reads TGTGCCAGCAGTGAGGGGAACAGTCTTTATGGCTACACCTTC. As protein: CASSEGNSLYGYTF.

The CDR3 sequence is CAWRVAGVSYNEQFF. CDR3 DNA sequence: TGTGCCTGGAGGGTAGCGGGAGTCTCCTACAATGAGCAGTTCTTC. The V call is TRBV30, the J call TRBJ2-1; TRBD2 agrees at 9 bases. With V trimmed by 3 bases and J by 0 bases, 3 bases remained unmatched. This CDR3 has 15 residues. CDR1 is GTSNPN and CDR2 is SVGIG in the germline V gene (reference sequence). Based on the CDR3 plus reference TRBV30 and TRBJ2-1, the full variable domain is SQTIHQWPATLVQPVGSPLSLECTVEGTSNPNLYWYRQAAGRGLQLLFYSVGIGQISSEVPQNLSASRPQDRQFILSSKKLLLSDSGFYLCAWRVAGVSYNEQFFGPGTRLTVL.

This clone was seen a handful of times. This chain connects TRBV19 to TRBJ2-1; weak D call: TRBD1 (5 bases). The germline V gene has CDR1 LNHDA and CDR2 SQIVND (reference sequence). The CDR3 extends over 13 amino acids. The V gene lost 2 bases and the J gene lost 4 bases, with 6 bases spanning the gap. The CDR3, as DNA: TGTGCCAGTAGTATATCAGGGTACAATGAGCAGTTCTTC. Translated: CASSISGYNEQFF.

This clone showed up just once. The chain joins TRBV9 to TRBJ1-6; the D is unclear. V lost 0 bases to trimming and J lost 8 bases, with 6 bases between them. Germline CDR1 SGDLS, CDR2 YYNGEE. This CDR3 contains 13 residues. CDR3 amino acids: CASSVVWDSPLHF. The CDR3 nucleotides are TGTGCCAGCAGCGTAGTCTGGGATTCACCCCTCCACTTT.

CDR3 sequence: CASSPLLGGDTIYF. The CDR3, as DNA: TGTGCCAGCTCACCACTTTTGGGAGGGGACACCATATATTTT. This chain joins TRBV18 and TRBJ1-3; perhaps TRBD1 as D (5 bases). The CDR3 is made up of 14 amino acids. Germline loops: CDR1 KGHSH, CDR2 LQKENI. Trimming took off 1 base at V and 8 bases at J, with 12 bases between the two ends.

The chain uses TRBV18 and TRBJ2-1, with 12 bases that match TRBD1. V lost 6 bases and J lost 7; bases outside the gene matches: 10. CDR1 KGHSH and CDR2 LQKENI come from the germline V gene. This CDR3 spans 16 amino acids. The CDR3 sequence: CASSPMGQGAQNEQFF. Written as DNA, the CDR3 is TGTGCCAGCTCGCCTATGGGACAGGGGGCGCAAAATGAGCAGTTCTTC.

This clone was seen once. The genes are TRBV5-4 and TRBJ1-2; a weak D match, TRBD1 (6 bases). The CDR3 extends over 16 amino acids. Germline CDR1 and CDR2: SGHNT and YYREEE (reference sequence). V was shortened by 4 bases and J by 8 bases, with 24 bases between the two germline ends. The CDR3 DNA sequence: TGTGCCAGCAGCATCTACCAGGGGTTCGTTTCGGTCGGCTACACCTTC. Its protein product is CASSIYQGFVSVGYTF.

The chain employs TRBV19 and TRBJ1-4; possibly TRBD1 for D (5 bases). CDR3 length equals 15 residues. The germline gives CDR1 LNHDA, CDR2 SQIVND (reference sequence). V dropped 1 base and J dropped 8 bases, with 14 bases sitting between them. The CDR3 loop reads CASSIVQGGGEKLFF. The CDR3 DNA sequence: TGTGCCAGTAGTATAGTGCAGGGAGGCGGCGAAAAACTGTTTTTT.

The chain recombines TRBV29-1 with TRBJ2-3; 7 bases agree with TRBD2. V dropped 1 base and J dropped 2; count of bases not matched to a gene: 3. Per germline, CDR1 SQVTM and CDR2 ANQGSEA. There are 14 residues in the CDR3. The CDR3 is CSVEGSGFTDTQYF. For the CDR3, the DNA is TGCAGCGTTGAAGGTAGCGGGTTCACAGATACGCAGTATTTT.

The CDR3 DNA reads as TGTGCCAGCAGTCTAACTAAGGTGGGAGAGCAGTACGTC. This encodes CASSLTKVGEQYV. The chain is built from TRBV2 and TRBJ2-7; D is unresolved. Trimming shortened V by 5 bases and J by 7 bases, and 15 bases separated the two germline ends. The CDR3 is 13 amino acids. CDR1 SNHLY and CDR2 FYNNEI come from the germline V gene.

The CDR3 here is CASSVVGTANEQFF. CDR3 nucleotide sequence: TGTGCCAGCAGCGTAGTTGGGACTGCAAATGAGCAGTTCTTC. The chain uses TRBV9 and TRBJ2-1, with D tentatively TRBD2 (6 bases). Germline CDR1 is SGDLS and CDR2 is YYNGEE. V was cut by 0 bases and J by 7 bases, with 11 bases left in between. CDR3 length equals 14 residues.

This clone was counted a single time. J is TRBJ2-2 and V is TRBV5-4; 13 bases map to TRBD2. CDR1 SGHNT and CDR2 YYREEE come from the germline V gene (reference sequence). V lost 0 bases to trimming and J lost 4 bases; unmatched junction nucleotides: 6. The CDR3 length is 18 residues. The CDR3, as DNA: TGTGCCAGCAGCTTGGCCCGGACTAGCGGGAGAGGCACCGGGGAGCTGTTTTTT. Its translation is CASSLARTSGRGTGELFF.

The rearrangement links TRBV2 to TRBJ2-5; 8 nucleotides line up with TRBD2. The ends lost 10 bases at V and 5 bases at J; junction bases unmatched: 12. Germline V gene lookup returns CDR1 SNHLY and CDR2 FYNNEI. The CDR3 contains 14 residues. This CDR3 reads CATAAGGPGETQYF. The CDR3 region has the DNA TGTGCCACGGCGGCGGGAGGCCCGGGGGAGACCCAGTACTTC.

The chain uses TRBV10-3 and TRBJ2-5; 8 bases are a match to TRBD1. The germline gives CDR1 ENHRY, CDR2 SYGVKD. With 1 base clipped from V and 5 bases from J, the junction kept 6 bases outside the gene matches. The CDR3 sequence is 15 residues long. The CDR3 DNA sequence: TGTGCCATCAGTGAGTTGGGACAGGCAGAGGAGACCCAGTACTTC. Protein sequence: CAISELGQAEETQYF.

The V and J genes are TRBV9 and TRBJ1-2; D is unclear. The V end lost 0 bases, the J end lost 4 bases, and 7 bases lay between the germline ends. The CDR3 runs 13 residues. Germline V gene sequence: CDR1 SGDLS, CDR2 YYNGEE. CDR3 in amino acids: CASSVVEGYGYTF. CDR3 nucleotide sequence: TGTGCCAGCAGCGTAGTGGAGGGCTATGGCTACACCTTC.

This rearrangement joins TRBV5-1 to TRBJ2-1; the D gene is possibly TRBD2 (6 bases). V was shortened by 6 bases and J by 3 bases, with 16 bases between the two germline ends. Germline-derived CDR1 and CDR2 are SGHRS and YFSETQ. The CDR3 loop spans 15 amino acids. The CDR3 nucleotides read TGCGCCAGCACCAAATTAGGAGGGGACTACAATGAGCAGTTCTTC. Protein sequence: CASTKLGGDYNEQFF.

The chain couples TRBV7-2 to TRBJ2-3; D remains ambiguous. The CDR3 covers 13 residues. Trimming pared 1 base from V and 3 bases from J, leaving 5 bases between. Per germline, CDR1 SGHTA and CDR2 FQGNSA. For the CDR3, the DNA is TGTGCCAGCAGCTTAGAGCAGACAGATACGCAGTATTTT. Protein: CASSLEQTDTQYF.

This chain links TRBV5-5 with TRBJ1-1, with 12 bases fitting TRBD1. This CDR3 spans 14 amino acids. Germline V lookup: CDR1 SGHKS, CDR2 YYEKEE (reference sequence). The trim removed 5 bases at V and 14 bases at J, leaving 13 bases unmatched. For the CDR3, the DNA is TGTGCCAGCAGTTCTGGGACAGGGGGCCGACAATCCTTCTTT. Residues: CASSSGTGGRQSFF.

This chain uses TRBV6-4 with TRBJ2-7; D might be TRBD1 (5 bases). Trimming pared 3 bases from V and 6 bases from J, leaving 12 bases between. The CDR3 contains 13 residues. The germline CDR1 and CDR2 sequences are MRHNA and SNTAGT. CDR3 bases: TGTGCCAGCAGTGAAGCACAGGTTCTCGAGCAGTACGTC. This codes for CASSEAQVLEQYV.

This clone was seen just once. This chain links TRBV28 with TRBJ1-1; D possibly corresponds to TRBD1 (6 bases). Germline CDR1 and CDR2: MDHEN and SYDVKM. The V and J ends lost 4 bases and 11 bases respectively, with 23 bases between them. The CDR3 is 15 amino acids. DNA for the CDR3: TGTGCCAGCAGTTCGTCCTCGGGCAGGGGAGGTTACGCTTTCTTT. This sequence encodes CASSSSSGRGGYAFF.

The CDR3 reads CASSTVGGNNQPQHF. For the CDR3, the DNA is TGCGCCAGCAGCACAGTGGGGGGTAACAATCAGCCCCAGCATTTT. The chain couples TRBV4-1 to TRBJ1-5; a possible D gene is TRBD1 (5 bases). Per the germline V gene, CDR1 is MGHRA and CDR2 is YSYEKL. With 5 bases removed from V and 3 bases from J, the gap between germline ends came to 14 bases. This CDR3 contains 15 residues.

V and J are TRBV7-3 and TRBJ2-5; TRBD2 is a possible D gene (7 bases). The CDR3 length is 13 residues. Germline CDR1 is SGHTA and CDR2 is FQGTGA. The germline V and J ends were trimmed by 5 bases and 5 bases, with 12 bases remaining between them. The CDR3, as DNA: TGTGCCAGCAGCCGGGGGGCCGGGGAGACCCAGTACTTC. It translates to CASSRGAGETQYF.

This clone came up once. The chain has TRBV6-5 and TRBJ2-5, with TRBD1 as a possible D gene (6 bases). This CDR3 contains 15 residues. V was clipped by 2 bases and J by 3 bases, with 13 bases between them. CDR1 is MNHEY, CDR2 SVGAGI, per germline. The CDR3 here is CASSYDGGREETQYF. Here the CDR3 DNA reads TGTGCCAGCAGTTACGATGGGGGCAGAGAAGAGACCCAGTACTTC.